The 27 T cell receptor beta chains in this list originate from one sample, sequenced in a study of blood T cell repertoires in COVID-19. Produced via immunoSEQ multiplex PCR; TCRdb's table is partial and in-frame only. Among approximately 380,000 clones, 85% were seen once, and the ten largest hold approximately 3.6%. The sequenced sample was peripheral blood. The receptors stem from a woman younger than 30 with acute or convalescent COVID-19.

The count of this clone is one. The chain combines TRBV28 with TRBJ1-2; 8 bases are shared with TRBD1. The CDR3 spans 16 residues. V shed 2 bases and J 0 bases; nucleotides not matched to a gene: 5. Germline V gene sequence: CDR1 MDHEN, CDR2 SYDVKM. CDR3 amino acids: CASSLAGTGSNYGYTF. CDR3 bases: TGTGCCAGCAGTTTAGCCGGGACAGGCTCTAACTATGGCTACACCTTC.

This chain links TRBV29-1 with TRBJ2-3, with D perhaps TRBD2 (7 bases). Germline CDR1 is SQVTM and CDR2 is ANQGSEA. The V end lost 3 bases, the J end lost 14 bases, and 12 bases lay between the germline ends. The CDR3 runs 10 residues. The CDR3 loop reads CSVEGGRGYF. CDR3 DNA: TGCAGCGTTGAGGGGGGGCGAGGGTATTTT.

The table lists this clone with a count of one. The V and J genes are TRBV11-1 and TRBJ2-7; TRBD1 is a possible D gene (6 bases). Germline-derived CDR1 and CDR2 are SGHAT and FQDESV (reference sequence). This CDR3 spans 12 amino acids. Between the trimmed V and J ends, which lost 5 bases and 7 bases, there was a span of 12 bases. CDR3 protein: CASSPDRGEQYF. As DNA, the CDR3 is TGTGCCAGCAGCCCGGACAGAGGAGAGCAGTACTTC. The whole variable domain, filled in from reference TRBV11-1 and TRBJ2-7, reads EAEVAQSPRYKITEKSQAVAFWCDPISGHATLYWYRQILGQGPELLVQFQDESVVDDSQLPKDRFSAERLKGVDSTLKIQPAELGDSAMYLCASSPDRGEQYFGPGTRLTVT.

This chain uses TRBV7-3 with TRBJ1-1, with D tentatively TRBD1 (5 bases). The germline V gene has CDR1 SGHTA and CDR2 FQGTGA. Trimming pared 0 bases from V and 5 bases from J, leaving 13 bases between. This CDR3 spans 15 amino acids. For the CDR3, the DNA is TGTGCCAGCAGCTTAACGCGGGGGGAGTGGACTGAAGCTTTCTTT. Protein product: CASSLTRGEWTEAFF.

This clone came up a few times. The genes are TRBV7-2 and TRBJ1-2; the D gene is possibly TRBD1 (6 bases). In germline, CDR1 is SGHTA, CDR2 FQGNSA. Trimming shortened V by 2 bases and J by 8 bases, and 12 bases separated the two germline ends. The CDR3 spans 13 residues. The CDR3 bases are TGTGCCAGCAGCTTAAAGGGGGGGCAAGGCTACACCTTC. This codes for CASSLKGGQGYTF.

The V call is TRBV6-2 or TRBV6-3, the J call TRBJ2-7; D gene ambiguous. Germline CDR1 MNHEY, CDR2 SVGEGT. Trimming stripped 2 bases from V and 5 bases from J, with 7 bases between. CDR3 length equals 12 residues. CDR3 amino acids: CASSYSPNEQYF. The CDR3 DNA is TGTGCCAGCAGTTACAGCCCCAACGAGCAGTACTTC.

The V call is TRBV4-1, the J call TRBJ1-1; D unclear. The CDR3 totals 15 residues. The germline V and J ends were trimmed by 4 bases and 1 base, with 13 bases remaining between them. CDR1 and CDR2 (germline): MGHRA, YSYEKL. DNA of the CDR3: TGCGCCAGCAGCCCCTCCACGGGTCGGAACACTGAAGCTTTCTTT. This sequence encodes CASSPSTGRNTEAFF.

The chain recombines TRBV28 with TRBJ2-1, with D possibly TRBD1 on 7 matching bases. Germline V gene data show CDR1 as MDHEN and CDR2 as SYDVKM. The CDR3 spans 17 residues. Trimming left V 6 bases short and J 4 bases short, with 22 bases between. The CDR3 protein is CASSRLTGWREYNEQFF. CDR3 in DNA: TGTGCCAGCAGCCGCCTGACAGGGTGGCGGGAATACAATGAGCAGTTCTTC.

The CDR3 DNA is TGTGCCAGCATTGGGACAGGGAACTATGGCTACACCTTC. Encoded protein: CASIGTGNYGYTF. The chain is built from TRBV28 and TRBJ1-2, with TRBD1 matching 9 bases. Germline V CDR1 and CDR2: MDHEN, SYDVKM. The CDR3 spans 13 residues. V trimming: 7 bases; J trimming: 2 bases; junction bases outside the gene matches: 2.

This sequence joins TRBV21-1 and TRBJ1-5; the tabulated D call, TRBD1, remains unverified against the DNA. TRBV21-1 is given as a pseudogene. This CDR3 has 15 residues. CDR3 sequence reads: CASSKSITVGQPQHF. As DNA, the CDR3 is TGTGCCAGCAGCAAATCTATCACAGTAGGACAGCCCCAGCATTTT.

On this clone itself: Other DNA sequences of this sample code for an identical CDR3. The V and J genes are TRBV13 and TRBJ1-5; 7 bases align to TRBD1. The length of the CDR3 is 13 residues. The germline V gene encodes CDR1 PRHDT and CDR2 FYEKMQ (reference sequence). Trimming took 5 bases from V and 5 from J; bases not matched to a gene: 3. Here the CDR3 reads CASSRQGDQPQHF. The DNA for the CDR3 is TGTGCCAGCAGCAGACAGGGAGATCAGCCCCAGCATTTT. Full variable domain (rest looked up from reference TRBV13 and TRBJ1-5): AAGVIQSPRHLIKEKRETATLKCYPIPRHDTVYWYQQGPGQDPQFLISFYEKMQSDKGSIPDRFSAQQFSDYHSELNMSSLELGDSALYFCASSRQGDQPQHFGDGTRLSIL.

The V call is TRBV29-1, the J call TRBJ1-1; D not certain. There are 14 residues in the CDR3. Trimming pared 0 bases from V and 11 bases from J, leaving 19 bases between. The germline V gene has CDR1 SQVTM and CDR2 ANQGSEA. This chain's CDR3 is CSVEDSAHSGKAFF. CDR3 coding DNA: TGCAGCGTTGAAGATTCGGCCCACTCGGGAAAGGCTTTCTTT.

The genes are TRBV5-6 and TRBJ1-1, with D perhaps matching TRBD1 (6 bases). This CDR3 region has 16 residues. Germline CDR1 reads SGHDT; CDR2 reads YYEEEE. Deletions cut 0 bases from V and 0 bases from J, with 12 bases between. This CDR3 is CASSLGSRGLNTEAFF. DNA of the CDR3: TGTGCCAGCAGCTTGGGCTCGCGGGGGCTGAACACTGAAGCTTTCTTT.

The V gene is TRBV21-1, the J gene TRBJ1-3; the table's D call of TRBD1 was not tested on the DNA. TRBV21-1 is described as a pseudogene. This CDR3 spans 14 amino acids. This chain's CDR3 is CASIPPGGRNTIYF. The CDR3 DNA sequence: TGTGCCAGCATCCCCCCAGGGGGGAGAAACACCATATATTTT.

This sequence joins TRBV6-1 and TRBJ2-7, with 7 bases matching TRBD1. The V gene end was trimmed by 1 base and the J gene end by 3 bases; junction bases not matched to a gene: 6. CDR3 length: 15 residues. Germline lookup yields CDR1 MNHNS and CDR2 SASEGT. The CDR3 bases are TGTGCCAGCAGTGAAGGTGGTCCAGGGGGCTACGAGCAGTACTTC. Its protein is CASSEGGPGGYEQYF.

V usage is TRBV24-1 and J usage is TRBJ2-2; 8 bases agree with TRBD2. Looked up from germline, CDR1 is KGHDR and CDR2 is SFDVKD. Trimming took 4 bases from V and 7 from J; bases not matched to a gene: 7. The CDR3 runs 15 residues. CDR3: CATSDVGGVGGELFF. The DNA of the CDR3 is TGTGCCACCAGTGACGTCGGGGGGGTAGGCGGGGAGCTGTTTTTT.

The CDR3 DNA follows: TGTGCCAGCAGTACACCGGGGACAGGGAGGACTGAAGCTTTCTTT. Its protein product is CASSTPGTGRTEAFF. V is TRBV28 and J is TRBJ1-1, with TRBD1 matching 9 bases. Germline CDR1 MDHEN, CDR2 SYDVKM. J gave up 5 bases and V 5 bases, and 9 bases lay outside the gene matches. The CDR3 runs to 15 residues.

This rearrangement joins TRBV5-1 to TRBJ1-1; 7 positions agree with TRBD1. CDR1 is SGHRS and CDR2 is YFSETQ in the germline V gene. V was clipped by 4 bases and J by 0 bases; unmatched bases: 6. The CDR3 extends over 15 amino acids. DNA for the CDR3: TGCGCCAGCAGCGGGGGACAGATTTTGAACACTGAAGCTTTCTTT. Protein product: CASSGGQILNTEAFF.

The genes are TRBV2 and TRBJ1-3; D gene uncertain. The CDR3 extends over 14 amino acids. Trimming pared 1 base from V and 1 base from J, leaving 5 bases between. The germline gives CDR1 SNHLY, CDR2 FYNNEI. The DNA for the CDR3 is TGTGCCAGCAGTGAAGTCAAATCTGGAAACACCATATATTTT. It codes for CASSEVKSGNTIYF.

The V call is TRBV19, the J call TRBJ2-2; TRBD1 matches at 8 bases. Looked up from germline, CDR1 is LNHDA and CDR2 is SQIVND (reference sequence). This CDR3 is 13 amino acids long. V lost 10 bases, J lost 3 bases, and 4 bases stayed unmatched. Written as DNA, the CDR3 is TGTGCCACCGACAGGGGTTACACCGGGGAGCTGTTTTTT. Translated: CATDRGYTGELFF. Full variable domain (rest looked up from reference TRBV19 and TRBJ2-2): DGGITQSPKYLFRKEGQNVTLSCEQNLNHDAMYWYRQDPGQGLRLIYYSQIVNDFQKGDIAEGYSVSREKKESFPLTVTSAQKNPTAFYLCATDRGYTGELFFGEGSRLTVL.

The chain combines TRBV27 with TRBJ2-7; D may be TRBD1 (5 bases). The CDR3 is 17 amino acids. V dropped 2 bases and J dropped 5 bases, with 22 bases sitting between them. Germline V gene lookup returns CDR1 MNHEY and CDR2 SMNVEV (reference sequence). The CDR3 DNA reads as TGTGCCAGCAGTTTAATAGGGGCCCCAAAAGAGGTCGACGAGCAGTACTTC. This sequence encodes CASSLIGAPKEVDEQYF.

The chain links TRBV2 to TRBJ1-5; 10 bases map to TRBD1. The J segment lost 4 bases and the V segment lost 2 bases, leaving 5 bases of the junction unmatched. This CDR3 has 16 amino acids. In germline, CDR1 is SNHLY, CDR2 FYNNEI. CDR3 sequence reads: CASSERTGGANQPQHF. The DNA of the CDR3 is TGTGCCAGCAGTGAAAGGACAGGGGGGGCAAATCAGCCCCAGCATTTT.

This chain uses TRBV7-2 with TRBJ2-5, with 9 bases matching TRBD2. Looked up from germline, CDR1 is SGHTA and CDR2 is FQGNSA. This CDR3 is 15 amino acids long. Trimming at V came to 5 bases and at J to 2 bases, leaving 6 bases not matched to a gene. CDR3 sequence: CASSRMAGGQETQYF. Here the CDR3 DNA reads TGTGCCAGCAGCCGCATGGCGGGGGGGCAAGAGACCCAGTACTTC. The variable domain in full, with the rest retrieved from reference TRBV7-2 and TRBJ2-5, is GAGVSQSPSNKVTEKGKDVELRCDPISGHTALYWYRQSLGQGLEFLIYFQGNSAPDKSGLPSDRFSAERTGGSVSTLTIQRTQQEDSAVYLCASSRMAGGQETQYFGPGTRLLVL.

This chain links TRBV7-2 with TRBJ2-5, with D perhaps matching TRBD2 (6 bases). Germline V CDR1 and CDR2: SGHTA, FQGNSA. Trimming took off 5 bases at V and 5 bases at J, with 18 bases between the two ends. The CDR3 has 15 amino acids. CDR3 residues: CASSPRTTSGETQYF. In DNA, the CDR3 is TGTGCCAGCAGCCCTAGGACTACCTCGGGGGAGACCCAGTACTTC.

The V call is TRBV24-1, the J call TRBJ2-1; D is unclear. Germline V CDR1 and CDR2: KGHDR, SFDVKD. The CDR3 has 13 residues. Trimming removed 4 bases from V and 4 bases from J, with 7 bases in between. Here the CDR3 reads CATSDSTYNEQFF. CDR3 nucleotides: TGTGCCACCAGTGACTCGACTTACAATGAGCAGTTCTTC.

This rearrangement joins TRBV27 to TRBJ1-2; 10 bases fit TRBD1. V was clipped by 2 bases and J by 2 bases; unmatched bases: 5. Germline V gives CDR1 MNHEY, CDR2 SMNVEV (reference sequence). The CDR3 sequence is 16 residues long. DNA for the CDR3: TGTGCCAGCAGTTTACCAACGGGACAGGGGAACTATGGCTACACCTTC. It codes for CASSLPTGQGNYGYTF.

The gene calls are TRBV28 and TRBJ2-5; TRBD1 agrees at 9 bases. The CDR3 has 15 residues. The germline CDR1 and CDR2 sequences are MDHEN and SYDVKM. V shed 2 bases and J 2 bases; nucleotides not matched to a gene: 3. CDR3 loop: CASSLRGTGQETQYF. The CDR3 region has the DNA TGTGCCAGCAGTTTACGGGGGACAGGGCAAGAGACCCAGTACTTC.